These 10 T cell receptor beta chains originate from one sample sequenced in a study of cytomegalovirus exposure and HLA in healthy donors. The PCR used 60 Vbeta and 13 Jbeta primers. The data were produced by immunoSEQ multiplex PCR, yet TCRdb's version contains in-frame clones alone and is incomplete. The repertoire holds some 150,000 clones, with around 9.7% as singletons. Source material: PBMCs. The receptors come from a man over 45 in good health and CMV-seronegative.

CDR3 protein: CASRQTGTGNGYTF. The CDR3 bases are TGTGCCAGCAGGCAGACCGGGACAGGGAATGGCTACACCTTC. V and J are TRBV28 and TRBJ1-2, with 9 bases matching TRBD1. Germline loops: CDR1 MDHEN, CDR2 SYDVKM. The CDR3 is made up of 14 amino acids. Trimming at V came to 6 bases and at J to 6 bases, leaving 8 bases not matched to a gene.

The J gene is TRBJ2-7, the V gene TRBV5-1; the match to TRBD2 covers 8 bases. After removal of 4 bases from V and 1 base from J, the junction contained 10 bases not matched to a gene. The germline V gene encodes CDR1 SGHRS and CDR2 YFSETQ. The CDR3 runs to 16 residues. CDR3 in amino acids: CASSQLGLAGSYEQYF. CDR3 coding DNA: TGCGCCAGCAGCCAGCTCGGGTTAGCGGGGTCCTACGAGCAGTACTTC.

This clone was detected only a few times. The chain combines TRBV10-1 with TRBJ2-1; 10 bases align to TRBD2. J was trimmed by 8 bases and V by 0 bases; bases with no gene match: 7. Per germline, CDR1 WNHNN and CDR2 SYGVQD (reference sequence). The CDR3 has 16 residues. Written as DNA, the CDR3 is TGCGCCAGCAGTGAGTCCAAGCGGGGGGGTTTGGATGAGCAGTTCTTC. Encoded protein: CASSESKRGGLDEQFF.

Only a few counts were recorded for this clone. V gene TRBV5-6 combines with J gene TRBJ2-5, with D possibly TRBD2 on 7 matching bases. The CDR3 extends over 15 amino acids. The V end lost 4 bases, the J end lost 4 bases, and 17 bases lay between the germline ends. Germline V lookup: CDR1 SGHDT, CDR2 YYEEEE. The CDR3 sequence is CASSPTWGGGETQYF. In DNA form, the CDR3 reads TGTGCCAGCAGCCCGACCTGGGGGGGCGGAGAGACCCAGTACTTC.

The genes are TRBV7-2 and TRBJ1-1; 8 nucleotides agree with TRBD1. Germline V lookup: CDR1 SGHTA, CDR2 FQGNSA. The CDR3 totals 14 residues. V lost 4 bases and J lost 5; bases outside the gene matches: 6. This CDR3 reads CASSSTGGATEAFF. CDR3 DNA sequence: TGTGCCAGCAGCTCCACAGGGGGGGCGACTGAAGCTTTCTTT.

This clone was counted only a few times. V gene TRBV7-9 combines with J gene TRBJ2-3; 7 nucleotides line up with TRBD1. The CDR3 runs 15 residues. Germline values: CDR1 SEHNR, CDR2 FQNEAQ (reference sequence). Trimming at V came to 5 bases and at J to 0 bases, leaving 5 bases not matched to a gene. DNA of the CDR3: TGTGCCAGCAGCATGACAGGGACGAGCACAGATACGCAGTATTTT. Protein sequence: CASSMTGTSTDTQYF.

This clone was detected only once. The V call is TRBV12-5, the J call TRBJ1-1, with 7 nucleotides matching TRBD1. V lost 0 bases, J lost 10 bases, and 2 bases stayed unmatched. Germline values: CDR1 LGHNT, CDR2 FRNRAP. CDR3 size: 12 residues. The CDR3 nucleotides are TGTGCTAGTGGTTTGGTCAGGGGGGTAGCTTTCTTT. Translated, it gives CASGLVRGVAFF.

The chain links TRBV4-2 to TRBJ2-3; possible D gene TRBD1, 5 bases. V shed 0 bases and J shed 2 bases, with 9 bases lying between them. Germline lookup yields CDR1 LGHNA and CDR2 YNFKEQ. The CDR3 loop spans 15 amino acids. In nucleotides, the CDR3 is TGTGCCAGCAGCCAAGATGGCAGGGTCACAGATACGCAGTATTTT. Protein sequence: CASSQDGRVTDTQYF.

The table lists this clone with a few counts. The chain links TRBV2 to TRBJ2-3; D might be TRBD1 (5 bases). The CDR3 runs to 13 residues. Trimming cost V 2 bases and J 8 bases, with 11 bases left between them. CDR1 and CDR2 from the germline V gene are SNHLY and FYNNEI. CDR3 protein: CASSEKGVGTQYF. The DNA for the CDR3 is TGTGCCAGCAGTGAAAAAGGGGTTGGTACGCAGTATTTT. The whole variable domain, remainder taken from reference TRBV2 and TRBJ2-3, is EPEVTQTPSHQVTQMGQEVILRCVPISNHLYFYWYRQILGQKVEFLVSFYNNEISEKSEIFDDQFSVERPDGSNFTLKIRSTKLEDSAMYFCASSEKGVGTQYFGPGTRLTVL.

A few counts support this clone. Here the CDR3 reads CASSLANQGARGYTF. CDR3 nucleotides: TGTGCCAGCAGCTTAGCTAATCAGGGGGCGCGAGGCTACACCTTC. The chain carries TRBV7-9 and TRBJ1-2; 8 bases agree with TRBD1. The germline gives CDR1 SEHNR, CDR2 FQNEAQ (reference sequence). After removal of 0 bases from V and 8 bases from J, the junction contained 8 bases not matched to a gene. The CDR3 totals 15 residues.